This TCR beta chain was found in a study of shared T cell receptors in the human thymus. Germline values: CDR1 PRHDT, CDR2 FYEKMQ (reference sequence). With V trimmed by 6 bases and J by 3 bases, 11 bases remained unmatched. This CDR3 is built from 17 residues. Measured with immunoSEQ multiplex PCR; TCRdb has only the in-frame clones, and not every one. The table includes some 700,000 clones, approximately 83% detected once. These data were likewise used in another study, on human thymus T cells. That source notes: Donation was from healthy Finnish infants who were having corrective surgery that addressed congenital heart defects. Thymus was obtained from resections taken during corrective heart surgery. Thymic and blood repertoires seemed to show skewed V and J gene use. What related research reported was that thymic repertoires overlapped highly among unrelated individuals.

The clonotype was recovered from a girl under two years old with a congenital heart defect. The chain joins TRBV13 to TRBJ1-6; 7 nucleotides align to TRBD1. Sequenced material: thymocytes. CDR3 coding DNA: TGTGCCAGCAGTCATACTCATGGACAGGACTATAATTCACCCCTCCACTTT. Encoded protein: CASSHTHGQDYNSPLHF.